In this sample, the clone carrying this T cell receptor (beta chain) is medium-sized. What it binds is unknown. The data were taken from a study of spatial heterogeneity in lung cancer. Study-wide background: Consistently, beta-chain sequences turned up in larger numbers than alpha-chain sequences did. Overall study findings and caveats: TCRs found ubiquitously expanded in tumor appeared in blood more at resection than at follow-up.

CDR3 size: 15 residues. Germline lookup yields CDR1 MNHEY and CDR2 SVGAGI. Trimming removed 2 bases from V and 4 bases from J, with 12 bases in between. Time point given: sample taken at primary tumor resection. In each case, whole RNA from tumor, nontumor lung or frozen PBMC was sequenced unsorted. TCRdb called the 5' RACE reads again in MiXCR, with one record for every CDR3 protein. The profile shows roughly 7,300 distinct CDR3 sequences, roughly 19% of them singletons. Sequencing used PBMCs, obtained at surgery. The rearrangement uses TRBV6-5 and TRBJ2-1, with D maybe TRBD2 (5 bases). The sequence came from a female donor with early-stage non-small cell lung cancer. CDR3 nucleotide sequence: TGTGCCAGCAGTTACGACGGGGTAAGGTACAATGAGCAGTTCTTC. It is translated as CASSYDGVRYNEQFF.